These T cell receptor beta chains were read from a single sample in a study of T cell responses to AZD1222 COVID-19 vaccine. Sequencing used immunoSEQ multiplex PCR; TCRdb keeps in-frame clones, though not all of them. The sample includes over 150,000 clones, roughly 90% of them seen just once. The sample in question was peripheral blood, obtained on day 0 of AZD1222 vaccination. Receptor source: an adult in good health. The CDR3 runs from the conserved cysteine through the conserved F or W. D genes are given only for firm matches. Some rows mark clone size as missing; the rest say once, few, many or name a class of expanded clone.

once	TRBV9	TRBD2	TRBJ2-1	CASSELAGGRNEQFF	TGTGCCAGCAGCGAACTAGCGGGGGGTCGCAATGAGCAGTTCTTC
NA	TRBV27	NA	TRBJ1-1	CASSSPGNTEAFF	TGTGCCAGCAGTTCTCCAGGGAACACTGAAGCTTTCTTT
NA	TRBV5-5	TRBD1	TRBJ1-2	CASSVRDRENHGYTF	TGTGCCAGCAGCGTCCGGGACAGGGAGAATCATGGCTACACCTTC
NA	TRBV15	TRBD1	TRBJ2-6	CATSLTGGSGANVLTF	TGTGCCACCAGCTTAACAGGGGGCTCTGGGGCCAACGTCCTGACTTTC
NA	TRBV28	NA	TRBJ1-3	CASSPGDIWGLNTIYF	TGTGCCAGCAGTCCGGGGGACATCTGGGGACTAAACACCATATATTTT
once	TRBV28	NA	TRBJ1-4	CASSLSGGLGEKLFF	TGTGCCAGCAGTTTATCGGGGGGCCTTGGGGAAAAACTGTTTTTT
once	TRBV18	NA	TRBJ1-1	CASSPWTAMNTEAFF	TGTGCCAGCTCACCCTGGACGGCAATGAACACTGAAGCTTTCTTT
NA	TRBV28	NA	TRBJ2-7	CASSPSGAGPDEQYF	TGTGCCAGCAGTCCTTCGGGGGCAGGGCCCGACGAGCAGTACTTC
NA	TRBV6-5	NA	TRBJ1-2	CASKEGYGANYGYTF	TGTGCCAGCAAGGAGGGCTATGGAGCTAACTATGGCTACACCTTC
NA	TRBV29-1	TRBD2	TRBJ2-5	CSGGGLPQETQYF	TGCAGCGGCGGGGGACTACCCCAAGAGACCCAGTACTTC
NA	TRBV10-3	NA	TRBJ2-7	CAIRNRDAGKEYEQYF	TGTGCCATCAGAAACCGGGACGCAGGAAAGGAGTACGAGCAGTACTTC
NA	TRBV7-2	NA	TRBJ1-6	CASSLLDSNSPLHF	TGTGCCAGCAGCTTATTGGATTCTAATTCACCCCTCCACTTT
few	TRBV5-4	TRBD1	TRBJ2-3	CASSLQGATDTQYF	TGTGCCAGCAGCTTACAGGGGGCCACAGATACGCAGTATTTT
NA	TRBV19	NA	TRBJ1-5	CASSIQRGADQPQHF	TGTGCCAGTAGTATCCAACGGGGGGCGGATCAGCCCCAGCATTTT
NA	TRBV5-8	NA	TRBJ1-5	CASSPGTIPNQPQHF	TGTGCCAGCAGCCCTGGGACAATTCCTAATCAGCCCCAGCATTTT
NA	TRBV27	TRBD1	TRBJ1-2	CASSPGTGNGYTF	TGTGCCAGCAGTCCAGGGACAGGGAATGGCTACACCTTC
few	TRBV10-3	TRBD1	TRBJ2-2	CAIRGTGGETGELFF	TGTGCCATCAGGGGTACAGGGGGCGAGACCGGGGAGCTGTTTTTT
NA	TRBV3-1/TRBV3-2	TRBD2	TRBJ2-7	CASSQDSGLAFYEQYF	TGTGCCAGCAGCCAAGATTCAGGACTAGCGTTCTACGAGCAGTACTTC
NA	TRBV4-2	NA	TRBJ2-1	CASSQDRQRSSYNEQFF	TGTGCCAGCAGCCAAGATAGGCAGCGGAGCTCCTACAATGAGCAGTTCTTC
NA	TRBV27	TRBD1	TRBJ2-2	CASRHLRTGVDTGELFF	TGTGCCAGCAGACATCTTCGGACAGGGGTCGACACCGGGGAGCTGTTTTTT
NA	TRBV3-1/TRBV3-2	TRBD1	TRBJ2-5	CASSQDNRGIYQETQYF	TGTGCCAGCAGCCAAGATAACAGGGGGATCTACCAAGAGACCCAGTACTTC
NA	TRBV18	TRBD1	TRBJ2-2	CASSIRTGGFSTGELFF	TGTGCCAGCTCAATCCGGACAGGGGGCTTCTCCACCGGGGAGCTGTTTTTT
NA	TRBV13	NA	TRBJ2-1	CASSLPGYEQFF	TGTGCCAGCAGCTTGCCCGGGTATGAGCAGTTCTTC
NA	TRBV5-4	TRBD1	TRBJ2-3	CASRQRQGRGRGSTDTQYF	TGTGCCAGCAGACAACGACAGGGCAGAGGGAGAGGAAGCACAGATACGCAGTATTTT
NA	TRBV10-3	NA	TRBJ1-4	CAISDGATNEKLFF	TGTGCCATCAGTGACGGGGCAACTAATGAAAAACTGTTTTTT
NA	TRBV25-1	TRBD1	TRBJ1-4	CASSAQGAYVEKLFF	TGTGCCAGCAGTGCCCAGGGGGCTTACGTTGAAAAACTGTTTTTT
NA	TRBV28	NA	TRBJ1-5	CASRGLPTAMNLSNQPQHF	TGTGCCAGCAGGGGACTTCCGACAGCTATGAACCTTAGCAATCAGCCCCAGCATTTT